These 24 T cell receptor beta chains came from one sample sequenced in a study of blood T cell repertoires in COVID-19. Assay used: immunoSEQ multiplex PCR; TCRdb lists only in-frame clones, some missing. The sample consists of 35,000 to 45,000 clones, 85% of them appearing once. Sequenced material: peripheral blood. These receptors originate from a middle-aged man with active COVID-19.

J is TRBJ2-3 and V is TRBV6-2 or TRBV6-3; D is unresolved. Germline CDR1 is MNHEY and CDR2 is SVGEGT. V was clipped by 5 bases and J by 7 bases, with 4 bases between them. The CDR3 is 10 amino acids. The CDR3 nucleotides are TGTGCCAGCAGTGGCTATACGCAGTATTTT. The encoded protein is CASSGYTQYF.

The CDR3 reads CASSTTGQRNEKLFF. The DNA for the CDR3 is TGTGCCAGCAGTACGACGGGACAGAGGAATGAAAAACTGTTTTTT. The chain uses TRBV2 and TRBJ1-4; 7 bases are shared with TRBD1. This CDR3 has 15 residues. The V segment lost 5 bases and the J segment 5 bases; nucleotides outside the gene matches: 8. Germline V CDR1 and CDR2: SNHLY, FYNNEI.

This clone was found once. The V gene is TRBV19, the J gene TRBJ1-4, with TRBD1 as a possible D gene (5 bases). The CDR3 runs to 15 residues. Germline CDR1 LNHDA, CDR2 SQIVND (reference sequence). Trimming removed 7 bases from V and 8 bases from J, with 20 bases in between. CDR3 loop: CASTTGGTKREKLFF. The CDR3 bases are TGTGCCAGTACCACCGGCGGGACCAAAAGGGAAAAACTGTTTTTT.

This clone is a singleton in its sample. The chain combines TRBV20-1 with TRBJ2-3, with 7 bases that match TRBD2. Unmatched junction bases numbered 7, after V lost 3 bases and J lost 4 bases. The CDR3 spans 14 residues. The V gene's germline CDR1 is DFQATT and CDR2 SNEGSKA (reference sequence). The CDR3 coding sequence is TGCAGTGCTAGTAATGTGGCGGGGGCAGATACGCAGTATTTT. Its translation: CSASNVAGADTQYF.

The CDR3 DNA reads as TGTGCCAGCAGTGAAGCAGCAGGCCTCAGCTCTGGGGCCAACGTCCTGACTTTC. It encodes CASSEAAGLSSGANVLTF. The chain couples TRBV6-1 to TRBJ2-6; D remains unclear. The V gene's germline CDR1 is MNHNS and CDR2 SASEGT. V lost 0 bases and J 0 bases, leaving 12 bases between the germline ends. This CDR3 has 18 residues.

The chain is built from TRBV4-3 and TRBJ2-7, with 10 nucleotides matching TRBD1. CDR3 length: 16 amino acids. CDR1 and CDR2 from the germline V gene are LGHNA and YSLEER. The V gene end was trimmed by 3 bases and the J gene end by 5 bases; junction bases not matched to a gene: 10. This CDR3 is CASSHQPGTGADEQYF. For the CDR3, the DNA is TGCGCCAGCAGCCACCAGCCCGGGACAGGGGCTGACGAGCAGTACTTC.

This chain uses TRBV28 with TRBJ2-3, with D possibly TRBD1 on 6 matching bases. The germline CDR1 and CDR2 sequences are MDHEN and SYDVKM. CDR3 size: 14 residues. V lost 6 bases and J lost 2, with 12 bases in between. The DNA for the CDR3 is TGTGCCAGCAGAGGGGGAAGAGTCACAGATACGCAGTATTTT. Translation: CASRGGRVTDTQYF.

The gene calls are TRBV5-6 and TRBJ1-6, with TRBD1 as a possible D gene (5 bases). Trimming took off 1 base at V and 6 bases at J, with 11 bases between the two ends. The CDR3 is 15 residues long. Germline CDR1 SGHDT, CDR2 YYEEEE. The DNA of the CDR3 is TGTGCCAGCAGCTTGAACAGGCTCCGTAATTCACCCCTCCACTTT. This translates into CASSLNRLRNSPLHF.

V is TRBV7-3 and J is TRBJ2-3, with D tentatively TRBD1 (6 bases). Trimming removed 4 bases at V and 10 bases at J, with 15 bases between. The CDR3 spans 13 residues. Germline CDR1 reads SGHTA; CDR2 reads FQGTGA. The CDR3 DNA is TGTGCCAGCAGCTATAGAGGGGGAACCCCGCAGTATTTT. It translates to CASSYRGGTPQYF.

The chain links TRBV11-2 to TRBJ2-7; D might be TRBD2 (6 bases). This CDR3 spans 13 amino acids. The V end was cut by 10 bases, the J end by 2 bases, with 15 bases between. Germline V lookup: CDR1 SGHAT, CDR2 FQNNGV. CDR3: CATFVGGTYEQYF. The CDR3 region has the DNA TGTGCCACCTTTGTGGGAGGAACCTACGAGCAGTACTTC.

The V and J genes are TRBV30 and TRBJ1-2; 7 bases match TRBD1. The V gene's germline CDR1 is GTSNPN and CDR2 SVGIG (reference sequence). J gave up 13 bases and V 0 bases, and 5 bases lay outside the gene matches. The CDR3 covers 11 residues. This CDR3 is CAWSVRQGITF. The CDR3 DNA sequence: TGTGCCTGGAGTGTAAGACAGGGAATCACCTTC. The full variable domain, its missing parts supplied by reference TRBV30 and TRBJ1-2, is SQTIHQWPATLVQPVGSPLSLECTVEGTSNPNLYWYRQAAGRGLQLLFYSVGIGQISSEVPQNLSASRPQDRQFILSSKKLLLSDSGFYLCAWSVRQGITFGSGTRLTVV.

The genes are TRBV19 and TRBJ2-4; D is uncertain. This CDR3 spans 12 amino acids. Germline V gene sequence: CDR1 LNHDA, CDR2 SQIVND (reference sequence). V gave up 9 bases and J gave up 1 base, with 7 bases separating them. The CDR3 DNA reads TGTGCCAGGTGTCGGGCCAAAAACATTCAGTACTTC. It translates to CARCRAKNIQYF.

The chain uses TRBV4-1 and TRBJ2-5; 7 bases agree with TRBD2. The V segment lost 4 bases and the J segment 7 bases; nucleotides outside the gene matches: 18. The germline CDR1 and CDR2 sequences are MGHRA and YSYEKL. The CDR3 has 17 amino acids. Here the CDR3 DNA reads TGCGCCAGCAGCCTGGGGCCAGCGGGGCTCCCGCTGGTGACCCAGTACTTC. This codes for CASSLGPAGLPLVTQYF.

J is TRBJ2-7 and V is TRBV15; 8 bases match TRBD1. The CDR3 extends over 14 amino acids. Germline values: CDR1 LNHNV, CDR2 YYDKDF (reference sequence). V shed 7 bases and J 5 bases; nucleotides not matched to a gene: 10. The chain's CDR3 is CATTEWTGSNEQYF. The CDR3 nucleotides read TGTGCCACCACCGAGTGGACAGGGTCGAACGAGCAGTACTTC.

CDR3 coding DNA: TGTGCCAGCAGTTTATTCGGTCAGCCCCAGCATTTT. Its translation: CASSLFGQPQHF. The V gene is TRBV12-3 or TRBV12-4, the J gene TRBJ1-5; D call uncertain. Trimming removed 2 bases from V and 6 bases from J, with 5 bases in between. This CDR3 has 12 amino acids.

Details on this clone: This specimen includes other DNA sequences encoding the same CDR3. CDR3 coding DNA: TGTGCCAGTAGCGGGGGAGAGACCCAGTACTTC. Encoded protein: CASSGGETQYF. This chain joins TRBV19 and TRBJ2-5, with a weak D call TRBD2 (6 bases). V was cut by 6 bases and J by 4 bases, with 6 bases left in between. Germline lookup yields CDR1 LNHDA and CDR2 SQIVND (reference sequence). This CDR3 spans 11 amino acids.

The chain combines TRBV5-1 with TRBJ1-1; weak D call: TRBD1 (5 bases). The germline V gene has CDR1 SGHRS and CDR2 YFSETQ. The CDR3 totals 12 residues. The V end lost 2 bases, the J end lost 7 bases, and 9 bases lay between the germline ends. CDR3 residues: CASSFNQGEAFF. In nucleotides, the CDR3 is TGCGCCAGCAGCTTCAACCAGGGTGAAGCTTTCTTT.

The rearrangement joins TRBV28 to TRBJ1-2; D unresolved. The CDR3 has 14 residues. The germline CDR1 and CDR2 sequences are MDHEN and SYDVKM. V lost 0 bases and J 4 bases, leaving 9 bases between the germline ends. The CDR3 sequence is CASSLWTPFYGYTF. The CDR3 DNA sequence: TGTGCCAGCAGTTTATGGACACCATTCTATGGCTACACCTTC.

The chain is built from TRBV5-6 and TRBJ1-2, with 7 bases lining up with TRBD1. Germline values: CDR1 SGHDT, CDR2 YYEEEE. The V and J ends lost 2 bases and 3 bases, in that order; junction bases with no gene match: 4. The CDR3 sequence is 14 residues long. Here the CDR3 DNA reads TGTGCCAGCAGCTTACCCGGGACAGACTATGGCTACACCTTC. Its protein is CASSLPGTDYGYTF.

V gene TRBV30 combines with J gene TRBJ1-2; perhaps TRBD1 as D (6 bases). Germline CDR1 reads GTSNPN; CDR2 reads SVGIG (reference sequence). The CDR3 runs to 15 residues. Trimming removed 3 bases from V and 7 bases from J, with 21 bases in between. The CDR3 DNA sequence: TGTGCCTGGAGCCAGGAACCGGACAGTCCCTCTGGCTACACCTTC. It is translated as CAWSQEPDSPSGYTF.

The rearrangement uses TRBV5-1 and TRBJ2-7, with 12 positions matching TRBD2. Germline lookup yields CDR1 SGHRS and CDR2 YFSETQ. With V trimmed by 0 bases and J by 4 bases, 8 bases remained unmatched. The CDR3 length is 17 residues. CDR3 in amino acids: CASSLDPSGRARYEQYF. DNA of the CDR3: TGCGCCAGCAGCTTGGACCCTAGCGGGAGGGCCAGATACGAGCAGTACTTC.

This sequence joins TRBV5-4 and TRBJ2-5, with D possibly matching TRBD2 (6 bases). With 2 bases removed from V and 1 base from J, the gap between germline ends came to 9 bases. The V gene's germline CDR1 is SGHNT and CDR2 YYREEE (reference sequence). The CDR3 has 14 amino acids. CDR3 sequence reads: CASSFGTVQETQYF. The DNA for the CDR3 is TGTGCCAGCAGCTTCGGGACTGTCCAAGAGACCCAGTACTTC.

This clone is a singleton in its sample. This chain uses TRBV7-2 with TRBJ2-5, with no clear D. V was shortened by 2 bases and J by 9 bases, with 16 bases between the two germline ends. The germline CDR1 and CDR2 sequences are SGHTA and FQGNSA. This CDR3 spans 14 amino acids. The CDR3 bases are TGTGCCAGCAGCTTATCGTCGGGTCCCCTGGCCCAGTACTTC. Protein sequence: CASSLSSGPLAQYF.

The chain uses TRBV12-3 or TRBV12-4 and TRBJ2-2, with D unresolved. V lost 6 bases to trimming and J lost 7 bases, with 6 bases between them. This CDR3 has 11 amino acids. The CDR3 coding sequence is TGTGCCAGCAGATTTCTCGGGGAGCTGTTTTTT. Its protein product is CASRFLGELFF.